Following are 21 T cell receptor beta chains from one sample sequenced in a study of T cell responses to AZD1222 COVID-19 vaccine. Data came from immunoSEQ multiplex PCR; TCRdb stores just in-frame clones and leaves some out. In the table there are some 150,000 clones, 80% to 90% of which are singletons. The material sequenced was peripheral blood, taken on day 0 of AZD1222 vaccination. The receptors were sampled from an adult in good health.

The chain employs TRBV7-9 and TRBJ1-1; D possibly corresponds to TRBD1 (6 bases). Germline CDR1 reads SEHNR; CDR2 reads FQNEAQ (reference sequence). This CDR3 is built from 14 residues. V was pared by 6 bases and J by 8 bases, with 19 bases between. The chain's CDR3 is CASRGDRPGEEAFF. For the CDR3, the DNA is TGTGCCAGCAGGGGCGACAGACCAGGGGAAGAAGCTTTCTTT.

The rearrangement links TRBV5-4 to TRBJ1-6, with D possibly TRBD1 on 5 matching bases. This CDR3 has 15 residues. Trimming took off 7 bases at V and 0 bases at J, with 11 bases between the two ends. Germline V lookup: CDR1 SGHNT, CDR2 YYREEE (reference sequence). This chain's CDR3 is CASAPGGSYNSPLHF. The CDR3, as DNA: TGTGCCAGCGCCCCTGGGGGCTCCTATAATTCACCCCTCCACTTT.

The chain recombines TRBV19 with TRBJ1-1; no reliable D call. Trimming took off 1 base at V and 0 bases at J, with 15 bases between the two ends. The CDR3 spans 17 residues. Germline V lookup: CDR1 LNHDA, CDR2 SQIVND (reference sequence). The CDR3: CASSIGTGVGMNTEAFF. CDR3 coding DNA: TGTGCCAGTAGTATAGGCACTGGGGTGGGGATGAACACTGAAGCTTTCTTT.

The CDR3: CASSLKETQYF. CDR3 bases: TGTGCCAGCAGCCTGAAAGAGACCCAGTACTTC. This rearrangement joins TRBV12-3 or TRBV12-4 to TRBJ2-5; D not certain. The CDR3 length is 11 residues. V was shortened by 6 bases and J by 3 bases, with 5 bases between the two germline ends.

The chain employs TRBV2 and TRBJ2-3; D is perhaps TRBD2 (5 bases). V was clipped by 8 bases and J by 3 bases, with 12 bases between them. The CDR3 covers 13 residues. Per the germline V gene, CDR1 is SNHLY and CDR2 is FYNNEI. The DNA for the CDR3 is TGTGCCAGCCGGAGGACTGAAACAGATACGCAGTATTTT. It codes for CASRRTETDTQYF.

The chain combines TRBV5-4 with TRBJ2-5, with D maybe TRBD1 (5 bases). This CDR3 comprises 13 residues. Looked up from germline, CDR1 is SGHNT and CDR2 is YYREEE (reference sequence). V was shortened by 6 bases and J by 3 bases, with 12 bases between the two germline ends. The CDR3 is CASKGGREETQYF. In DNA, the CDR3 is TGTGCCAGCAAAGGTGGCAGGGAAGAGACCCAGTACTTC.

The chain employs TRBV19 and TRBJ2-1; D is possibly TRBD1 or TRBD2 (5 bases each). In germline, CDR1 is LNHDA, CDR2 SQIVND (reference sequence). The CDR3 has 14 residues. Trimming took off 4 bases at V and 4 bases at J, with 11 bases between the two ends. The CDR3 region has the DNA TGTGCCAGTAGTACCCCGGGACCATACAATGAGCAGTTCTTC. This encodes CASSTPGPYNEQFF. Complete variable domain (other parts from reference TRBV19 and TRBJ2-1): DGGITQSPKYLFRKEGQNVTLSCEQNLNHDAMYWYRQDPGQGLRLIYYSQIVNDFQKGDIAEGYSVSREKKESFPLTVTSAQKNPTAFYLCASSTPGPYNEQFFGPGTRLTVL.

Here the CDR3 reads CASSLVGRAGLEAFF. The CDR3 DNA follows: TGCGCCAGCAGCTTGGTGGGCAGGGCAGGTTTGGAAGCTTTCTTT. The chain is built from TRBV5-1 and TRBJ1-1, with D possibly matching TRBD1 (5 bases). V lost 0 bases and J 8 bases, leaving 17 bases between the germline ends. Looked up from germline, CDR1 is SGHRS and CDR2 is YFSETQ. The CDR3 is 15 amino acids. Complete variable domain (other parts from reference TRBV5-1 and TRBJ1-1): KAGVTQTPRYLIKTRGQQVTLSCSPISGHRSVSWYQQTPGQGLQFLFEYFSETQRNKGNFPGRFSGRQFSNSRSEMNVSTLELGDSALYLCASSLVGRAGLEAFFGQGTRLTVV.

This chain links TRBV5-1 with TRBJ2-4; D gene ambiguous. The CDR3 runs 13 residues. Germline loops: CDR1 SGHRS, CDR2 YFSETQ. V dropped 0 bases and J dropped 5 bases, with 6 bases sitting between them. The CDR3 here is CASSLGVENIQYF. The DNA for the CDR3 is TGCGCCAGCAGCTTGGGGGTGGAAAACATTCAGTACTTC.

The rearrangement links TRBV27 to TRBJ1-2; tentative D call: TRBD1 (5 bases). Per germline, CDR1 MNHEY and CDR2 SMNVEV (reference sequence). The V gene lost 2 bases and the J gene lost 4 bases, with 8 bases spanning the gap. The CDR3 length is 13 residues. CDR3 residues: CASSLRGSYGYTF. The CDR3 nucleotides are TGTGCCAGCAGTTTAAGGGGCTCCTATGGCTACACCTTC.

Worth noting for this clone: Given a much more abundant clone one base away, this may be a read error. The chain carries TRBV12-3 or TRBV12-4 and TRBJ1-1; tentative D call: TRBD1 (5 bases). V was clipped by 4 bases and J by 6 bases, with 9 bases between them. The CDR3 runs 12 residues. CDR3 sequence (DNA): TGTGCCAGCAGTTGGGGGGGAGCTGAAGCTTTCTTT. This encodes CASSWGGAEAFF.

The chain combines TRBV10-2 with TRBJ1-6, with D perhaps TRBD1 (6 bases). The CDR3 consists of 13 residues. The germline CDR1 and CDR2 sequences are WSHSY and SAAADI. V lost 10 bases and J 7 bases, leaving 14 bases between the germline ends. CDR3 nucleotides: TGCGCCACCTCCGGGACACTCAATTCACCCCTCCACTTT. Protein product: CATSGTLNSPLHF.

The chain employs TRBV18 and TRBJ2-5, with TRBD2 identical over 10 bases. With V trimmed by 0 bases and J by 3 bases, 4 bases remained unmatched. The CDR3 has 16 residues. Germline values: CDR1 KGHSH, CDR2 LQKENI. CDR3 sequence reads: CASSPPSGRVEETQYF. In DNA, the CDR3 is TGTGCCAGCTCACCACCGAGCGGGAGGGTGGAAGAGACCCAGTACTTC.

The chain employs TRBV12-3 or TRBV12-4 and TRBJ2-3; no reliable D call. Trimming took off 6 bases at V and 5 bases at J, with 12 bases between the two ends. This CDR3 is 13 amino acids long. As DNA, the CDR3 is TGTGCCAGCAGGAGCTCCCAAGGAGATACGCAGTATTTT. It specifies CASRSSQGDTQYF.

V and J are TRBV6-6 and TRBJ2-5; 14 nucleotides align to TRBD2. The J segment lost 5 bases and the V segment lost 7 bases, leaving 6 bases of the junction unmatched. The germline CDR1 and CDR2 sequences are MNHNY and SVGAGI (reference sequence). The CDR3 has 15 amino acids. The CDR3 nucleotides are TGTGCCAGCACCCAGGGACTAGCGGGGGTTGAGACCCAGTACTTC. The encoded protein is CASTQGLAGVETQYF.

This clone was detected many times. The chain employs TRBV29-1 and TRBJ1-2, with D perhaps matching TRBD1 (5 bases). Deletions cut 4 bases from V and 5 bases from J, with 14 bases between. Germline lookup yields CDR1 SQVTM and CDR2 ANQGSEA. CDR3 length equals 13 residues. The CDR3 DNA follows: TGCAGCGTTGCCGAACCCGACAGATATGGCTACACCTTC. Translating gives CSVAEPDRYGYTF.

The rearrangement joins TRBV10-3 to TRBJ2-3; 12 bases align to TRBD2. Trimming took 11 bases from V and 0 from J; bases not matched to a gene: 15. CDR3 length: 18 residues. In germline, CDR1 is ENHRY, CDR2 SYGVKD. CDR3 protein: CAPGIGASGGASTDTQYF. CDR3 DNA sequence: TGTGCCCCCGGGATAGGTGCTAGCGGGGGGGCGAGCACAGATACGCAGTATTTT.

V gene TRBV5-1 combines with J gene TRBJ2-3; D is unclear. The ends were cut back, 0 bases at V and 0 bases at J, with 5 bases in the middle. Germline lookup yields CDR1 SGHRS and CDR2 YFSETQ. The CDR3 length is 14 residues. CDR3 sequence reads: CASSLAGSTDTQYF. The CDR3 DNA reads as TGCGCCAGCAGCTTGGCGGGCAGCACAGATACGCAGTATTTT.

The chain joins TRBV4-2 to TRBJ2-3; D call uncertain. Between the trimmed V and J ends, which lost 4 bases and 2 bases, there was a span of 13 bases. The germline gives CDR1 LGHNA, CDR2 YNFKEQ. The CDR3 runs 15 residues. The CDR3 DNA reads as TGTGCCAGCAGCCCCGGGTGGTCGGCCACAGATACGCAGTATTTT. As protein: CASSPGWSATDTQYF.

This clone was recorded once. The same CDR3 arises from other DNA sequences in this sample as well. CDR3 bases: TGTGCCAGCAGCCGGGGACAGGGTAGAAACACCATATATTTT. Protein sequence: CASSRGQGRNTIYF. V is TRBV28 and J is TRBJ1-3; 9 bases fit TRBD1. Germline V lookup: CDR1 MDHEN, CDR2 SYDVKM. V lost 6 bases and J lost 5; bases outside the gene matches: 5. The CDR3 length is 14 residues.

Written as DNA, the CDR3 is TGCAGCGTTATTGGGGATATTGGTGGCTACACCTTC. Encoded protein: CSVIGDIGGYTF. The chain joins TRBV29-1 to TRBJ1-2; no clear D gene. The CDR3 runs 12 residues. The germline V gene has CDR1 SQVTM and CDR2 ANQGSEA. Trimming removed 5 bases at V and 7 bases at J, with 14 bases between.